A selection of T cell receptor beta chains follows, all from one sample in a study of T cell responses to AZD1222 COVID-19 vaccine. This table comes from immunoSEQ multiplex PCR, and its TCRdb copy is limited to in-frame clones, with some not included. The repertoire holds roughly 160,000 clones, with 87% as singletons. Sequences were derived from peripheral blood, sampled 28 days after the second AZD1222 dose. Receptors were obtained from an adult who received the AZD1222 COVID-19 vaccine. Both conserved end residues are part of each CDR3. A D gene is named only where the DNA matches it firmly. Clone size is not always given. Where it is, it says once, few, many or a class for expanded clones.

>TRBV7-2|TRBJ2-2|-|TRBD1
TGTGCCAGCAGAGGACAGGGGGCCACCGGGGAGCTGTTTTTT
CASRGQGATGELFF
>TRBV14|TRBJ1-6|-|TRBD1
TGTGCCAGCAGCCCGTTATGGAGGACAGGGAGGAATTCACCCCTCCACTTT
CASSPLWRTGRNSPLHF
>TRBV6-2/TRBV6-3|TRBJ2-1|-|-
TGTGCCAGCAGCCAAGGGTCAGAGGGGTGGAATGAGCAGTTCTTC
CASSQGSEGWNEQFF
>TRBV5-1|TRBJ1-1|-|-
TGCGCCAGCAGCCCGCTGGGGAGGGGGACGAACACTGAAGCTTTCTTT
CASSPLGRGTNTEAFF
>TRBV7-9|TRBJ2-1|-|-
TGTGCCATCAGAACTACGGGCGCTGAGCAGTTCTTC
CAIRTTGAEQFF
>TRBV3-1/TRBV3-2|TRBJ2-7|-|TRBD2
TGTGCCAGCAGCAAAACGGCTAGCGGGGGGGGCTCCTACGAGCAGTACTTC
CASSKTASGGGSYEQYF
>TRBV7-8|TRBJ2-7|-|TRBD1
TGTGCCAGCAGCTCCCCGGACAGGGCCCTCTACGAGCAGTACTTC
CASSSPDRALYEQYF
>TRBV24-1|TRBJ2-2|-|-
TGTGCCACCAGTGATTTCCCCCAGACCGGGGAGCTGTTTTTT
CATSDFPQTGELFF
>TRBV5-4|TRBJ2-3|-|-
TGTGCCAGCAGCTTGGAAGACAACACAGATACGCAGTATTTT
CASSLEDNTDTQYF
>TRBV25-1|TRBJ1-4|-|-
TGTGCCAGCAGTGAAATAGGGCTGTCTAATGAAAAACTGTTTTTT
CASSEIGLSNEKLFF
>TRBV7-2|TRBJ1-1|-|-
TGTGCCAGCAGCTCTCGTACGGGATGGAACACTGAAGCTTTCTTT
CASSSRTGWNTEAFF
>TRBV19|TRBJ1-1|-|-
TGTGCCAGTACCCCAGGTGGAATTAACACTGAAGCTTTCTTT
CASTPGGINTEAFF
>TRBV6-5|TRBJ2-7|-|TRBD1
TGTGCCAGCACACAGGGGTACTACGAGCAGTACTTC
CASTQGYYEQYF
>TRBV5-4|TRBJ1-4|few|-
TGTGCCAGCAGCTTGGCAGCGGGGAGTGAAAAACTGTTTTTT
CASSLAAGSEKLFF
>TRBV4-1|TRBJ1-5|-|-
TGCGCCAGCAGCCAAGGGCCGCGGACAGCGAATCAGCCCCAGCATTTT
CASSQGPRTANQPQHF
>TRBV18|TRBJ2-5|-|-
TGTGCCAGCTCACCCATGGGGCAAGAGACCCAGTACTTC
CASSPMGQETQYF
>TRBV19|TRBJ1-1|-|-
TGTGCCAGTAGTGCCGACGGGGGCAACACTGAAGCTTTCTTT
CASSADGGNTEAFF